The present T cell receptor beta chain was sequenced within a study of blood T cell repertoires in COVID-19. Study as a whole: Some COVID-19 samples were acute and others convalescent; all came from the United States, Italy and Spain. T cells, B-cell-depleted T cells, or PBMCs provided the cDNA or gDNA that served as material.

Authors' analysis steps: Reference gene primer amplification yielded estimated nucleated cell counts. Produced via immunoSEQ multiplex PCR; TCRdb's table is partial and in-frame only. V and J calls plus clone size are reproduced from that table; the DNA served to infer D and trimming. The repertoire holds 200,000 to 250,000 clones, with roughly 80% as singletons. The TCR sequence derives from a woman older than 75 with acute or convalescent COVID-19. Sample: peripheral blood.

The CDR3 protein is CASSLGQANTEAFF. The CDR3 DNA reads as TGCGCCAGCAGCTTGGGACAGGCGAACACTGAAGCTTTCTTT. This chain connects TRBV5-1 to TRBJ1-1, with D possibly matching TRBD1 (6 bases). The CDR3 has 14 amino acids. Germline values: CDR1 SGHRS, CDR2 YFSETQ. Trimming took 0 bases from V and 1 from J, leaving 7 bases between them.